The sequence of this T cell receptor beta chain was determined in a study of human T cells and chemical hapten exposure. At least ten counts were recorded for this clonotype. Using its own MiXCR run on the RACE reads, TCRdb lists one record per CDR3 protein. This sample has about 46,000 distinct CDR3 sequences; around 4.1% occur once, and the top ten carry roughly 1.7%. Germline CDR1 reads MNHEY; CDR2 reads SVGAGI. The V gene lost 0 bases and the J gene lost 3 bases, with 11 bases spanning the gap. This CDR3 is built from 15 residues. Noted time point: healthy volunteer bleed at 2 weeks. Someone pulled total RNA out of unfractionated whole blood.

This sequence joins TRBV6-5 and TRBJ1-2; no clear D. The material sequenced was whole blood. The receptor was isolated from a female donor in good health. Some clones in this sample may be carry-over from other donors' samples. The CDR3 bases are TGTGCCAGCAGTTACTCCGGTGTCGCAGACTATGGCTACACCTTC. Encoded protein: CASSYSGVADYGYTF.